A selection of T cell receptor beta chains follows, all from one sample in a study of CD8+CD57+ T cells in acquired aplastic anemia. In TCRdb, the reads were re-called with MiXCR into one record per CDR3 protein. The data show hundreds of thousands of distinct CDR3 sequences, around 68% seen once. The material sequenced was sorted CD4+, CD8+, or CD8+CD57+ T cells (not recorded which) from PBMCs. These receptors came from a human donor in good health, serving as a control. CDR3s include the opening cysteine and the closing phenylalanine or tryptophan. D genes are given only for firm matches. Size values are once, few and many counts, or a class for expanded clones, and some rows have none.

J gene: TRBJ2-2
D gene: TRBD1
V gene: TRBV9
clone size: .
CDR3 DNA: TGTGCCAGCCGAGGGGACAGGTTGAACAACGGGGAGCTGTTTTTT
CDR3 protein: CASRGDRLNNGELFF

J gene: TRBJ2-1
D gene: TRBD2
V gene: TRBV7-3
clone size: many
CDR3 DNA: TGTGCCAGCAGCTTAACGTGGGGGGGCAATGAGCAGTTCTTC
CDR3 protein: CASSLTWGGNEQFF

J gene: TRBJ1-4
D gene: .
V gene: TRBV7-2
clone size: many
CDR3 DNA: TGTGCCAGCAGTCCCAGCGGGTTGACGGAAAAACTGTTTTTT
CDR3 protein: CASSPSGLTEKLFF

J gene: TRBJ1-5
D gene: TRBD1
V gene: TRBV5-1
clone size: .
CDR3 DNA: TGCGCCAGCAGCGGTGGACAGGCTGGGCAGCCCCAGCATTTT
CDR3 protein: CASSGGQAGQPQHF

J gene: TRBJ2-3
D gene: .
V gene: TRBV2
clone size: .
CDR3 DNA: TGTGCCAGCAGCCTGACGTCAGATACGCAGTATTTT
CDR3 protein: CASSLTSDTQYF

J gene: TRBJ1-1
D gene: .
V gene: TRBV7-2
clone size: many
CDR3 DNA: TGTGCCAGCAGCTTGGAGGGCCGGAACACTGAAGCTTTCTTT
CDR3 protein: CASSLEGRNTEAFF

J gene: TRBJ1-6
D gene: .
V gene: TRBV11-2
clone size: .
CDR3 DNA: TGTGCCAGCAGCCCCCGGGATGGAACCTCACCCCTCCACTTT
CDR3 protein: CASSPRDGTSPLHF

J gene: TRBJ2-3
D gene: .
V gene: TRBV9
clone size: .
CDR3 DNA: TGTGCCAGCACTGGGGAGCCGAATGAGCCCCAGTATTTT
CDR3 protein: CASTGEPNEPQYF

J gene: TRBJ2-7
D gene: .
V gene: TRBV11-2
clone size: .
CDR3 DNA: TGTGCCAGCACCCAAGGCGGGATTGCACCTCCGTGCTCCTACGAGCAGTACTTC
CDR3 protein: CASTQGGIAPPCSYEQYF

J gene: TRBJ2-1
D gene: TRBD2
V gene: TRBV20-1
clone size: .
CDR3 DNA: TGCAGCGTCCTACAACTAGCGGGGGGCGGTGCGTTCTTC
CDR3 protein: CSVLQLAGGGAFF

J gene: TRBJ1-5
D gene: .
V gene: TRBV12-3/TRBV12-4
clone size: many
CDR3 DNA: TGTGCCAGCAGTTTCGGACACAATCAGCCCCAGCATTTT
CDR3 protein: CASSFGHNQPQHF

J gene: TRBJ1-1
D gene: .
V gene: TRBV10-1
clone size: .
CDR3 DNA: TGCGCCAGCAGTGAGTTCAACACTGAAGCTTTCTTT
CDR3 protein: CASSEFNTEAFF

J gene: TRBJ1-5
D gene: .
V gene: TRBV24-1
clone size: .
CDR3 DNA: TGTGCCACCAGCAGAGATGAGGGAGGGGAGACGAATCAGCACTATCATTTT
CDR3 protein: CATSRDEGGETNQHYHF